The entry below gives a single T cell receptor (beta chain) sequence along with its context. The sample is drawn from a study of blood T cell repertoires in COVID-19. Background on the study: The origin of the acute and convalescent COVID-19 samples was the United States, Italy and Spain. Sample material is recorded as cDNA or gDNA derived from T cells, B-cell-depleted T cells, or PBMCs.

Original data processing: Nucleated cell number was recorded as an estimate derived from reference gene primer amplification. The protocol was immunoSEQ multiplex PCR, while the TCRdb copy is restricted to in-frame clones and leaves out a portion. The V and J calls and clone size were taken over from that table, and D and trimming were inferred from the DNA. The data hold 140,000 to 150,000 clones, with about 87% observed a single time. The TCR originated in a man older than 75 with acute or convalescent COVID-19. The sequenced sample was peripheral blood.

For the CDR3, the DNA is TGTGCCAGCAGCTTAGGTGCTGCAGGGGAAGTAGGCTACACCTTC. It codes for CASSLGAAGEVGYTF. V usage is TRBV7-2 and J usage is TRBJ1-2; possibly TRBD1 for D (6 bases). Germline lookup yields CDR1 SGHTA and CDR2 FQGNSA. This CDR3 has 15 amino acids. V lost 1 base and J lost 8, with 17 bases in between.